This T cell receptor (beta chain) was captured in a study of control samples from healthy donors and cancer patients (dated by TCRdb to 2018 to 2020). This clone was counted a few times. Its specific antigen is unknown. Per-nucleotide qualities are absent, and no much larger clonotype sits a single base away. The germline V gene provides CDR1 MNHEY and CDR2 SVGEGT. Reading from cysteine to phenylalanine, the CDR3 counts 14 amino acids. Of the read, only the CDR3 DNA is kept; its 42 bases are in frame from base 1. V is cut by 0 bases and J by 4 bases, and the space between the germline ends is 8 bases. The library came from the immunoSEQ multiplex PCR assay. TCRdb obtained this table from immuneACCESS and retained in-frame rearrangements with V and J assigned. These tables miss some clones; where compared with another copy, unresolved V genes account for less than half of the shortfall, and the remainder is unexplained. The sample table lists 45,000 or so clones, about 90% of them with a count of one. 10% of the sample lies in the top ten.

This TCR came from a woman aged 55 to 70 with lung cancer. The sequenced material came from PBMCs. The rearrangement joined TRBV6-2 or TRBV6-3 to TRBJ2-3, with no confidently assigned D gene. DNA sequence: TGTGCCAGCAGTTACTCTTCCCCTCCAGATACGCAGTATTTT. This codes for CASSYSSPPDTQYF.